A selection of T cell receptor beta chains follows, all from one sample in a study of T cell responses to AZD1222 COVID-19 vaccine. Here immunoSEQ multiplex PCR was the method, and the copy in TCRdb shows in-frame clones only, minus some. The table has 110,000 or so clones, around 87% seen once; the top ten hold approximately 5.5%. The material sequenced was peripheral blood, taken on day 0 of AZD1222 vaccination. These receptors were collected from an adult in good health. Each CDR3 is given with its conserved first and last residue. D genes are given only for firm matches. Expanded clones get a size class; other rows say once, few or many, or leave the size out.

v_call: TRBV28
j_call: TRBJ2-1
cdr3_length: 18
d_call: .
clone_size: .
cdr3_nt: TGTGCCAGCAGTTTTCGGGACATGATACGTGTCTCCTACAATGAGCAGTTCTTC
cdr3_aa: CASSFRDMIRVSYNEQFF

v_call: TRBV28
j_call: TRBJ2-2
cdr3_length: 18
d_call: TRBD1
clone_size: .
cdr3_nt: TGTGCCAGCAGTGAGACCCCCGACGGGACAGGGTACACCGGGGAGCTGTTTTTT
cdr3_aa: CASSETPDGTGYTGELFF

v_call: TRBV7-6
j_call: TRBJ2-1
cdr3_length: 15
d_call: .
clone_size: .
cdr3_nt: TGTGCCAGCAGCCCTCTCGCGGGGTCTTCCAATGAGCAGTTCTTC
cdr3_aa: CASSPLAGSSNEQFF

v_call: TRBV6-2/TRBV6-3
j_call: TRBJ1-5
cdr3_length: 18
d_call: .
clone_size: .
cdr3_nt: TGTGCCAGCAGTTACGTCTTTCCCCCCGATCGGAGCAATCAGCCCCAGCATTTT
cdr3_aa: CASSYVFPPDRSNQPQHF

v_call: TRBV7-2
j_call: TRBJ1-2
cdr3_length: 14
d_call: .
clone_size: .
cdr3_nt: TGTGCCAGCATCCCCCTACTAGGGGTGGAGGGCTACACCTTC
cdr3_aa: CASIPLLGVEGYTF

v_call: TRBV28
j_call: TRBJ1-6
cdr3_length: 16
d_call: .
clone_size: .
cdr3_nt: TGTGCCAGCAGTACAGCACGGGACGGACTGCGTTCACCCCTCCACTTT
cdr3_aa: CASSTARDGLRSPLHF

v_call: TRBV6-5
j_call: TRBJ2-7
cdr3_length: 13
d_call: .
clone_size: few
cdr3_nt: TGTGCCAGTTCCGGGACCCCCACCTACGAGCAGTACTTC
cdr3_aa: CASSGTPTYEQYF

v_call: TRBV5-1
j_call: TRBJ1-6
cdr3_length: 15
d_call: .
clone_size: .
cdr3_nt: TGCGCCAGCAGCTTGTTATGGGGGCCGGACTCACCCCTCCACTTT
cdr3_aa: CASSLLWGPDSPLHF

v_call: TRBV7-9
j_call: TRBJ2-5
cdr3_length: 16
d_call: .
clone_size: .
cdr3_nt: TGTGCCAGCAGCCGAAGAGGTGGACTAGGGGGGGAGACCCAGTACTTC
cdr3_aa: CASSRRGGLGGETQYF

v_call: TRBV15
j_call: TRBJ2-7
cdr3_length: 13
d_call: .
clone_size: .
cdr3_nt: TGTGCCACCAGCCGAGACCCATTAAACGAGCAGTACTTC
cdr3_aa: CATSRDPLNEQYF

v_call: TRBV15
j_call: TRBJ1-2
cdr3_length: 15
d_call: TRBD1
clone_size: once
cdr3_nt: TGTGCCACCAGCAGAGGCGGACAGGGGAGCTATGGCTACACCTTC
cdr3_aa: CATSRGGQGSYGYTF

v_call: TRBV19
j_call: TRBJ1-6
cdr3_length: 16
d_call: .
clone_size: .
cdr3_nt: TGTGCCAGTAGTATGGATGGAGGGGGGGCGATTTCACCCCTCCACTTT
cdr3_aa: CASSMDGGGAISPLHF

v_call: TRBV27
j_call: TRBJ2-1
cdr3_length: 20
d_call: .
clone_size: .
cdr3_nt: TGTGCCAGCAGTTCACCGACAGGGATGGGACTACCCCGCTCCTACAATGAGCAGTTCTTC
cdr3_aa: CASSSPTGMGLPRSYNEQFF

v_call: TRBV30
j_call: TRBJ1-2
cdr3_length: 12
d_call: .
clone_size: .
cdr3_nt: TGTGCCTGGACCCAGGGAGTCCATGGCTACACCTTC
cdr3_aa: CAWTQGVHGYTF

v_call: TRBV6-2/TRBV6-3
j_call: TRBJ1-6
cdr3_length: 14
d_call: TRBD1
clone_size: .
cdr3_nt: TGTGCCAGCAGTTCCACAGGGGGTCGTTCACCCCTCCACTTT
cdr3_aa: CASSSTGGRSPLHF

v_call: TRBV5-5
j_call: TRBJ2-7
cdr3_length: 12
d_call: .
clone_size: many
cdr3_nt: TGTGCCAGCAGCTTGGCCCTCAGGGTGGAGTACTTC
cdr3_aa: CASSLALRVEYF

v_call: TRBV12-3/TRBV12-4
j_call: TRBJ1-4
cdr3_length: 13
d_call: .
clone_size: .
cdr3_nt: TGTGCCAGCAGTGGCACAGGGTATGAAAAACTGTTTTTT
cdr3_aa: CASSGTGYEKLFF

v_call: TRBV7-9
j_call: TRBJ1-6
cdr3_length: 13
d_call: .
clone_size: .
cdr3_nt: TGTGCCAGCAGCAAAAATGGGAATTCACCCCTCCACTTT
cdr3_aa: CASSKNGNSPLHF

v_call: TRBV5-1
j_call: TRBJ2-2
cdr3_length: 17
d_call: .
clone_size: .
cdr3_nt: TGCGCCAGCAGCTTGGGATCGGACAGTGCGAACACCGGGGAGCTGTTTTTT
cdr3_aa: CASSLGSDSANTGELFF

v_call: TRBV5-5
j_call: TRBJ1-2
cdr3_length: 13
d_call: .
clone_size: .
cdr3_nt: TGTGCCAGCAGCTTGTTACAGTCCTATGGCTACACCTTC
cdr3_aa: CASSLLQSYGYTF

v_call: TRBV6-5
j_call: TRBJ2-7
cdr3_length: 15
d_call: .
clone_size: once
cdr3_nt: TGTGCCATCAACTGGAGGGACGGACTCTCCTACGAGCAGTACTTC
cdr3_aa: CAINWRDGLSYEQYF

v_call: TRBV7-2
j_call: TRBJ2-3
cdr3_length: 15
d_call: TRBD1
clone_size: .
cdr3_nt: TGTGCCAGCAGCTACGAAAGGACCCGGCAGGGGGAAGAGTATTTT
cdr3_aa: CASSYERTRQGEEYF

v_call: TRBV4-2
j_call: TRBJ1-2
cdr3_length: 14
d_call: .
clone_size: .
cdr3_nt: TGTGCCAGCAGCCAAGATCAGGACCTAGCGGGCTACACCTTC
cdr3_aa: CASSQDQDLAGYTF

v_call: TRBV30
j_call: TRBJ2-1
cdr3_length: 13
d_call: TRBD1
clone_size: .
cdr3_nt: TGTGCCTCCCGGGACAGGGGCTACAATGAGCAGTTCTTC
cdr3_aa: CASRDRGYNEQFF

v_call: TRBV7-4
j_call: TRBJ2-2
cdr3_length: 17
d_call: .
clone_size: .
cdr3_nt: TGTGCCAGCACCGACTGGAGGAGACAGATGAACACCGGGGAGCTGTTTTTT
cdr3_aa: CASTDWRRQMNTGELFF

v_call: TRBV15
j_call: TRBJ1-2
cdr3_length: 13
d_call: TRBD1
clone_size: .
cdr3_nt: TGTGCCACCGGGGACAGGGGTTTCTATGGCTACACCTTC
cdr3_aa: CATGDRGFYGYTF

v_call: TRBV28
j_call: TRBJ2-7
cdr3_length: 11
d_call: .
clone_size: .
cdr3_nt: TGTGCCAGCAGTAGGGACGAAAGGGGGTACTTC
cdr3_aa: CASSRDERGYF

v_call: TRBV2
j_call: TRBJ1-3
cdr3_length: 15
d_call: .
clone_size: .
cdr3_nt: TGTGCCAGCAGGCGGGACAACCCCTCTGGAAACACCATATATTTT
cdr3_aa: CASRRDNPSGNTIYF

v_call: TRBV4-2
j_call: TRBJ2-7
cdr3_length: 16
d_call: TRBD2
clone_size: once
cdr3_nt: TGTGCCAGCAGCCAAGACCAGGGACTAGCGGGTCACGAGCAGTACTTC
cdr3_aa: CASSQDQGLAGHEQYF

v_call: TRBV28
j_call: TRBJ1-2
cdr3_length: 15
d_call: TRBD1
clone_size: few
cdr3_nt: TGTGCCAGCAGTACTTGGACAGGGGGCTACTATGGCTACACCTTC
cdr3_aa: CASSTWTGGYYGYTF

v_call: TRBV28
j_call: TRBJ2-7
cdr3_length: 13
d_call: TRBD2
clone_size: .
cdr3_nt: TGTGCCAGCATGGGCGGGGGGGCATACGAGCAGTACTTC
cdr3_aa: CASMGGGAYEQYF

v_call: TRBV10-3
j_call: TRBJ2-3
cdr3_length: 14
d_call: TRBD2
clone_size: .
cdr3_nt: TGTGCCATCACCCCGGGACTAGAGGCGGGGACGCAGTATTTT
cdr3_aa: CAITPGLEAGTQYF

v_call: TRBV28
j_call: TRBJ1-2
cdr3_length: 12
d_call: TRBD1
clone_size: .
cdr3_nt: TGTGCCAGCATGGACAGGGGGCATGGCTACACCTTC
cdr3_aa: CASMDRGHGYTF

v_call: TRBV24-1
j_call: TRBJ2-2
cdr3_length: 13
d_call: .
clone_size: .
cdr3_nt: TGTGCCTCCCAAGGAACGGGGGCCGGGGAGCTGTTTTTT
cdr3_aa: CASQGTGAGELFF

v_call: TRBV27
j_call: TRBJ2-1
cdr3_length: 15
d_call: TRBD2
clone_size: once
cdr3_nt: TGTGCCAGCAGTCCCTTTTTGGGACTAGTTAATGAGCAGTTCTTC
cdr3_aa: CASSPFLGLVNEQFF

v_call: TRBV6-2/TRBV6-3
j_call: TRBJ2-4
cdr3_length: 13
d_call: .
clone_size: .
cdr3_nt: TGTGCCAGCAGCCGACTAGCCAAAAACATTCAGTACTTC
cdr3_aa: CASSRLAKNIQYF

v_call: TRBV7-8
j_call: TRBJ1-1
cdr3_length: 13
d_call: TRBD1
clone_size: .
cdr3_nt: TGTGCCAGCAGCCGACAGGGGAGGACTGAAGCTTTCTTT
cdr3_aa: CASSRQGRTEAFF

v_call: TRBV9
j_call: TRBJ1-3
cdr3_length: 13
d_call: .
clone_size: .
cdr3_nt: TGTGCGTATCAAAGGGACATTGGAAACACCATATATTTT
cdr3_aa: CAYQRDIGNTIYF

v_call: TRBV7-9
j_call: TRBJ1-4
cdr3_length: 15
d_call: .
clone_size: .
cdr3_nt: TGTGCCAGCAGCTTGACAGGTGCAACTAATGAAAAACTGTTTTTT
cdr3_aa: CASSLTGATNEKLFF

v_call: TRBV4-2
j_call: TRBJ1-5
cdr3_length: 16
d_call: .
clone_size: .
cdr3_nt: TGTGCCAGCAGCCAAGTAGGTGAACAGTTCAATCAGCCCCAGCATTTT
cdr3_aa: CASSQVGEQFNQPQHF

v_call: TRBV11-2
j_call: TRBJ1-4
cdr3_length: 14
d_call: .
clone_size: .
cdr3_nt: TGTGCCAGCAGCCTCCGGGTCAAAGGGGAAAAACTGTTTTTT
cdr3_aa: CASSLRVKGEKLFF

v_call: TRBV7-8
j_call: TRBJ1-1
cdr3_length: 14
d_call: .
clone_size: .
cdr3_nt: TGTGCCAGCAGCTTAGACAGGAGGCGCACTGAAGCTTTCTTT
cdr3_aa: CASSLDRRRTEAFF

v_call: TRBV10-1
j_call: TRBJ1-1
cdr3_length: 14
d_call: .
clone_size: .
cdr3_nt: TGCGCCAGCAGTGAGTCTAGGGACGACACTGAAGCTTTCTTT
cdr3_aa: CASSESRDDTEAFF

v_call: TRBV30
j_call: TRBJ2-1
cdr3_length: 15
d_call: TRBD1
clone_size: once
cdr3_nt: TGTGCCTGGAGTTTGAGGGGGCTCTCCTACAATGAGCAGTTCTTC
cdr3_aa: CAWSLRGLSYNEQFF

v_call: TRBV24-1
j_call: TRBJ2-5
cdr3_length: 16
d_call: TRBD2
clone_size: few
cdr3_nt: TGTGCCACCAGTGATTTAGGACTAGCGGGAGAAGAGACCCAGTACTTC
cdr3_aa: CATSDLGLAGEETQYF

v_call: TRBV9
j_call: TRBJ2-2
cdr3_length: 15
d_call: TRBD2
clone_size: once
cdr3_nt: TGTGCCAGCCGCGCTGGGCGGGGGGGCCCCGGGGAGCTGTTTTTT
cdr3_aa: CASRAGRGGPGELFF

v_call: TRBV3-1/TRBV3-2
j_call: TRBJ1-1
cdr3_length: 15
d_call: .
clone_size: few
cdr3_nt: TGTGCCAGCAGCCAGGGCGGCATCTTGAACACTGAAGCTTTCTTT
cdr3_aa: CASSQGGILNTEAFF

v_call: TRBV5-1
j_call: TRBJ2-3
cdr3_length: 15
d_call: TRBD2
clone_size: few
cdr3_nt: TGCGCCAGCAGCGATAGCGGGACGGGCACAGATACGCAGTATTTT
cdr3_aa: CASSDSGTGTDTQYF

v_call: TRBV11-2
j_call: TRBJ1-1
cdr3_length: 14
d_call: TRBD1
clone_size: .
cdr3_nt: TGTGCCAGCAGCCCAGGAACAGGGGGCAGTGAAGCTTTCTTT
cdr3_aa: CASSPGTGGSEAFF

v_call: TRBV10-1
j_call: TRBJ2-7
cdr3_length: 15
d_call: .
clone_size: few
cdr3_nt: TGCGCCAGCAGTGGGAGCGGCTATCCCCCCTACGAGCAGTACTTC
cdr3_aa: CASSGSGYPPYEQYF

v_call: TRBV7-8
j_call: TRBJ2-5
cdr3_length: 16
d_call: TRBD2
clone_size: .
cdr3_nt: TGTGCCAGCAGCTTAGAACTAGCGGGGGGTACAGAGACCCAGTACTTC
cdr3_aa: CASSLELAGGTETQYF

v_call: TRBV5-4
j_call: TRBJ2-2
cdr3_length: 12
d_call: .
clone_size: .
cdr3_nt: TGTGCCAGCAGCCTTGTCCCCGGGGAGCTGTTTTTT
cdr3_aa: CASSLVPGELFF

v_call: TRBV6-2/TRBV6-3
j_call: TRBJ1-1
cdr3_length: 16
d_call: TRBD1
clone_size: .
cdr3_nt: TGTGCCAGCAGTTACTCCAGAGGACAGGACAACACTGAAGCTTTCTTT
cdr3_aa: CASSYSRGQDNTEAFF

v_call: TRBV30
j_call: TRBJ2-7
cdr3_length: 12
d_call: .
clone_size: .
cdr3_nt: TGTGCCTGGAGTGACGGAAGCGGGGAGCAGTACTTC
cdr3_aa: CAWSDGSGEQYF

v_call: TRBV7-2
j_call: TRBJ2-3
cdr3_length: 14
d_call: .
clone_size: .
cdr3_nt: TGTGCCAGCAGCTTACTCTCACAGGCAGATACGCAGTATTTT
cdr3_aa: CASSLLSQADTQYF

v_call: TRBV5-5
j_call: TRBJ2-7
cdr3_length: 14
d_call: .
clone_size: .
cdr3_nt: TGTGCCAGCAGCTTGGAAGGACCTACTTACGAGCAGTACTTC
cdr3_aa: CASSLEGPTYEQYF

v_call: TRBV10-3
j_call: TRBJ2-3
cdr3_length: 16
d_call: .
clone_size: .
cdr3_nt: TGTGCCATCAGTGAGGGGACCCACCATCAGATGGATACGCAGTATTTT
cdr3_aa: CAISEGTHHQMDTQYF

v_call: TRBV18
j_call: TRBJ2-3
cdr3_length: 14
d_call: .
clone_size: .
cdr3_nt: TGTGCCAGCTCCCGCTCTGACCTGGTAGATACGCAGTATTTT
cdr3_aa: CASSRSDLVDTQYF